The 12 T cell receptor beta chains reported below all come from one sample, sequenced in a study of control samples from healthy donors and cancer patients. This table comes from immunoSEQ multiplex PCR, and its TCRdb copy is limited to in-frame clones, with some not included. The table lists about 60,000 clones, more than 90% of them singletons. Sequenced: PBMCs. Source of these receptors: a man aged 35-49 years with colorectal cancer.

The chain uses TRBV30 and TRBJ1-2; 11 bases are shared with TRBD1. The CDR3 has 15 amino acids. Per germline, CDR1 GTSNPN and CDR2 SVGIG (reference sequence). V was pared by 2 bases and J by 4 bases, with 6 bases of the junction left unmatched. The CDR3 sequence is CAWSSGTGGGYGYTF. The CDR3 bases are TGTGCCTGGAGTTCCGGGACAGGGGGTGGCTATGGCTACACCTTC. Filled out from reference TRBV30 and TRBJ1-2, the complete variable domain reads SQTIHQWPATLVQPVGSPLSLECTVEGTSNPNLYWYRQAAGRGLQLLFYSVGIGQISSEVPQNLSASRPQDRQFILSSKKLLLSDSGFYLCAWSSGTGGGYGYTFGSGTRLTVV.

The rearrangement links TRBV7-2 to TRBJ2-3; 15 bases map to TRBD2. V shed 7 bases, J shed 6 bases, and the junction held 11 bases outside the gene matches. The CDR3 is 17 amino acids. Germline loops: CDR1 SGHTA, CDR2 FQGNSA. In DNA, the CDR3 is TGTGCCAGCACCTACAGATCCGGGACTAGCGGGGGGGATACGCAGTATTTT. It translates to CASTYRSGTSGGDTQYF.

V is TRBV5-5 and J is TRBJ2-4, with no clear D. CDR1 and CDR2 from the germline V gene are SGHKS and YYEKEE (reference sequence). The CDR3 is 19 amino acids. V lost 2 bases and J lost 0, with 21 bases in between. This chain's CDR3 is CASSFSGRPLDLAKNIQYF. As DNA, the CDR3 is TGTGCCAGCAGCTTTTCAGGCAGGCCCCTAGACCTAGCCAAAAACATTCAGTACTTC.

The chain has TRBV3-1 (or the pseudogene TRBV3-2) and TRBJ2-3; D may be TRBD2 (5 bases). This CDR3 spans 13 amino acids. V was cut by 4 bases and J by 3 bases, with 8 bases left in between. Germline CDR1 LGHDT, CDR2 YNNKEL (reference sequence). CDR3 residues: CASSPPGTDTQYF. CDR3 DNA: TGTGCCAGCAGCCCCCCGGGAACAGATACGCAGTATTTT.

The count of this clone is one. The chain couples TRBV28 to TRBJ2-3; D possibly matches TRBD1 or TRBD2 (5 bases each). The CDR3 sequence is 13 residues long. Between the trimmed V and J ends, which lost 11 bases and 6 bases, there was a span of 18 bases. Germline-derived CDR1 and CDR2 are MDHEN and SYDVKM. CDR3 protein: CASLRGVFDTQYF. In DNA, the CDR3 is TGTGCCTCCTTAAGGGGAGTGTTTGATACGCAGTATTTT.

The chain has TRBV29-1 and TRBJ1-1; possible D gene TRBD1, 6 bases. Germline-derived CDR1 and CDR2 are SQVTM and ANQGSEA. CDR3 length: 16 residues. V gave up 4 bases and J gave up 1 base, with 19 bases separating them. The CDR3 region has the DNA TGCAGCGTTGGGGGGCCAGGGTTACGGAGGAACACTGAAGCTTTCTTT. Protein product: CSVGGPGLRRNTEAFF.

The chain uses TRBV5-1 and TRBJ1-5; D gene uncertain. Germline loops: CDR1 SGHRS, CDR2 YFSETQ. Trimming pared 4 bases from V and 7 bases from J, leaving 18 bases between. This CDR3 spans 15 amino acids. In DNA form, the CDR3 reads TGCGCCAGCAGCCCTGATGGCTCGGCCGGCCAGCCCCAGCATTTT. It translates to CASSPDGSAGQPQHF.

J is TRBJ2-5 and V is TRBV4-1; possible D gene TRBD2, 6 bases. The germline V and J ends were trimmed by 1 base and 4 bases, with 16 bases remaining between them. The CDR3 runs to 16 residues. Per germline, CDR1 MGHRA and CDR2 YSYEKL. The CDR3 is CASSQVGRGSRETQYF. DNA for the CDR3: TGCGCCAGCAGCCAAGTGGGGCGGGGAAGCAGAGAGACCCAGTACTTC.

The chain uses TRBV2 and TRBJ2-2, with D perhaps matching TRBD1 (5 bases). This CDR3 is built from 14 residues. Trimming cost V 6 bases and J 0 bases, with 8 bases left between them. CDR1 and CDR2 (germline): SNHLY, FYNNEI. The CDR3 DNA follows: TGTGCCAGCAGAGGCAGGGCGAACACCGGGGAGCTGTTTTTT. Its protein is CASRGRANTGELFF.

The rearrangement links TRBV24-1 to TRBJ2-5; no firm D call. V lost 1 base to trimming and J lost 5 bases, with 16 bases between them. The CDR3 is made up of 16 amino acids. Per the germline V gene, CDR1 is KGHDR and CDR2 is SFDVKD. This chain's CDR3 is CATSDFGRTFSETQYF. Written as DNA, the CDR3 is TGTGCCACCAGTGATTTTGGCAGAACCTTCAGCGAGACCCAGTACTTC.

The gene calls are TRBV7-3 and TRBJ2-2, with D possibly called TRBD1 or TRBD2 (6 bases each). The germline V and J ends were trimmed by 5 bases and 4 bases, with 23 bases remaining between them. The CDR3 is 18 amino acids. Looked up from germline, CDR1 is SGHTA and CDR2 is FQGTGA. In DNA form, the CDR3 reads TGTGCCAGCAGCCCCGTCGGGGGCCGGACCCAGGGCACCGGGGAGCTGTTTTTT. Amino acids: CASSPVGGRTQGTGELFF.

V is TRBV2 and J is TRBJ1-2; 10 positions match TRBD1. This CDR3 has 13 residues. Trimming took 6 bases from V and 2 from J; bases not matched to a gene: 0. Germline V gene data show CDR1 as SNHLY and CDR2 as FYNNEI. The CDR3 DNA follows: TGTGCCAGCAGGGGACAGGGGAACTATGGCTACACCTTC. This translates into CASRGQGNYGYTF.